This T cell receptor (delta chain) came from a study of gamma-delta chains in newborns, infants, children. About the study: Microbial exposure reportedly drives polyclonal innate γδ T cell expansion after birth.

Of note for this clone: The translation of this DNA and the TCRdb protein of a much larger clone differ at residue 10, probably owing to a read error; the protein shown here is translated from the DNA.

TCRdb reprocessed the reads using CATT. The table records about 11,000 delta-chain clones, approximately 9.5% of them present only once. This CDR3 is 18 amino acids long. CDR1 is GEAIGNYY and CDR2 is EKD in the germline V gene. The J segment lost 2 bases and the V segment lost 0 bases, leaving 4 bases of the junction unmatched. This clonotype was sampled from a child who was a newborn, infant or young child, either healthy, febrile or measles-vaccinated (not recorded which). Input material: blood. The chain joins TRDV2 to TRDJ3, with 9 bases identical to TRDD3. Here the CDR3 DNA reads TGTGCCTGTGACACCGTGGGGGATAGCCCCTGGGACACCCGACAGATGTTTTTC. This gives the protein CACDTVGDSPWDTRQMFF.